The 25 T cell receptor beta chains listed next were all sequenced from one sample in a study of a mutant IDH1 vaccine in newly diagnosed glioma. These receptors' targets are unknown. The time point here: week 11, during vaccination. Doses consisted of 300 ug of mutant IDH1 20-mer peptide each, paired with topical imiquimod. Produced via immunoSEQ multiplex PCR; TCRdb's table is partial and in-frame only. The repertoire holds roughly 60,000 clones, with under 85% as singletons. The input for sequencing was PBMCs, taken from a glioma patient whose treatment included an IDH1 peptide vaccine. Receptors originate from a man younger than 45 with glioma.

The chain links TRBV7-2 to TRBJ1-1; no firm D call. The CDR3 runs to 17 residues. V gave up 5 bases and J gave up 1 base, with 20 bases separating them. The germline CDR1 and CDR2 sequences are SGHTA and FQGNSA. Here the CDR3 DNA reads TGTGCCAGCAGCCCTAGCGTGGCAGCGAAGGGGAACACTGAAGCTTTCTTT. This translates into CASSPSVAAKGNTEAFF.

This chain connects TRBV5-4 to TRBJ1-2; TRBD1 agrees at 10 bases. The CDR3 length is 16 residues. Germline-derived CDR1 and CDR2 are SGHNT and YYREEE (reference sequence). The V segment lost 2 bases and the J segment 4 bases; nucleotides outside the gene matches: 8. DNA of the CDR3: TGTGCCAGCAGCTTATTATGGGACAGGGGTCGCTATGGCTACACCTTC. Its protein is CASSLLWDRGRYGYTF.

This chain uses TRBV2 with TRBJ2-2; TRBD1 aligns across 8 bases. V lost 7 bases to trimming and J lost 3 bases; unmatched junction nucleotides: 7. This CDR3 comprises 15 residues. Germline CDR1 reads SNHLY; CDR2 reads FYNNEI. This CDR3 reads CASIGQGRDTGELFF. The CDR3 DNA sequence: TGTGCCAGCATAGGACAGGGTAGAGACACCGGGGAGCTGTTTTTT.

CDR3 protein: CASSYSSRGMAQYF. Here the CDR3 DNA reads TGTGCCAGCAGTTACTCTTCCAGGGGGATGGCCCAGTACTTC. The V gene is TRBV6-5, the J gene TRBJ2-5; 7 bases agree with TRBD1. CDR3 length: 14 amino acids. The V gene's germline CDR1 is MNHEY and CDR2 SVGAGI. Trimming took 0 bases from V and 9 from J; bases not matched to a gene: 7.

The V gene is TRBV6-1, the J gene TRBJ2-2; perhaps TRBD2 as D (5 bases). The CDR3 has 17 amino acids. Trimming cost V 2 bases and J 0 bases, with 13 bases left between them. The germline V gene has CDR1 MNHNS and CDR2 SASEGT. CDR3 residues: CASSEHRLAANTGELFF. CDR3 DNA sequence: TGTGCCAGCAGTGAACACCGGCTAGCTGCGAACACCGGGGAGCTGTTTTTT.

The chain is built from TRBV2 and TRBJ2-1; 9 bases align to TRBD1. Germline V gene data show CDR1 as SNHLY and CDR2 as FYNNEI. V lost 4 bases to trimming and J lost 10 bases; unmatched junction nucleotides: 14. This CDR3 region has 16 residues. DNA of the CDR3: TGTGCCAGCAGTGGGACCCGGGACAGGGTTTTCGGCGAGCAGTTCTTC. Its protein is CASSGTRDRVFGEQFF. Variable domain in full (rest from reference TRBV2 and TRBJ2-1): EPEVTQTPSHQVTQMGQEVILRCVPISNHLYFYWYRQILGQKVEFLVSFYNNEISEKSEIFDDQFSVERPDGSNFTLKIRSTKLEDSAMYFCASSGTRDRVFGEQFFGPGTRLTVL.

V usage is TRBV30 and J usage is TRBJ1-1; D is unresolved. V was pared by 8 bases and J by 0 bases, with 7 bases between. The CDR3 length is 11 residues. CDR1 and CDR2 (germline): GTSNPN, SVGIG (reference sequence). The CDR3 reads CAGVMNTEAFF. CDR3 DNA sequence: TGTGCCGGGGTTATGAACACTGAAGCTTTCTTT.

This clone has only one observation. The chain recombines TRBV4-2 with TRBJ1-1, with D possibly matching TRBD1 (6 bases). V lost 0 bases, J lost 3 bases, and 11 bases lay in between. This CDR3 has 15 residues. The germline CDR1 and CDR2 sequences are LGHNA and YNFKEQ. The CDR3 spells CASSQDDQGYTEAFF. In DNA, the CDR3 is TGTGCCAGCAGCCAAGATGACCAGGGGTACACTGAAGCTTTCTTT.

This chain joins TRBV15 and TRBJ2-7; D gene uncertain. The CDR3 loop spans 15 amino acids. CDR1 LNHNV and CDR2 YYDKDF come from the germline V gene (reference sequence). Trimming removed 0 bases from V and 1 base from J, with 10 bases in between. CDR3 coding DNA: TGTGCCACCAGCAGAGATCCTGGGCTTTCCTACGAGCAGTACTTC. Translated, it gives CATSRDPGLSYEQYF.

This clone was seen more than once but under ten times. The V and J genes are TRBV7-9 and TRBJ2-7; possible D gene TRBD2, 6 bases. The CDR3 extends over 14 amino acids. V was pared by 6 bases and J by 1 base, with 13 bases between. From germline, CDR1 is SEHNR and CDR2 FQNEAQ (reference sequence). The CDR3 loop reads CASSSMGLSYEQYF. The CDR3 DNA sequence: TGTGCCAGCAGTTCGATGGGACTTTCCTACGAGCAGTACTTC.

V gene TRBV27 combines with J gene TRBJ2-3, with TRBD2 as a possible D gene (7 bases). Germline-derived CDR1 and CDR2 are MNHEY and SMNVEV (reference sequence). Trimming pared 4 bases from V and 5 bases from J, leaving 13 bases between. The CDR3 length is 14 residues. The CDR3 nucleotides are TGTGCCAGCAGTTACCGGGGGGCGGGAGATACGCAGTATTTT. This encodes CASSYRGAGDTQYF.

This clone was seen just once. The CDR3 bases are TGTGCCAGCAGTTTTGGACCCAAAGGGGAGCAGTACTTC. This encodes CASSFGPKGEQYF. This chain uses TRBV27 with TRBJ2-7; D is unresolved. V was trimmed by 3 bases and J by 7 bases, leaving 13 bases between them. This CDR3 contains 13 residues. Germline-derived CDR1 and CDR2 are MNHEY and SMNVEV (reference sequence).

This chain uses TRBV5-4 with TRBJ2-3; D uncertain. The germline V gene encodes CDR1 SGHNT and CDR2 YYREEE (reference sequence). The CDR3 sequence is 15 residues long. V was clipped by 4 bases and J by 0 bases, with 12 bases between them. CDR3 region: CASSTARGSTDTQYF. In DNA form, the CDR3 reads TGTGCCAGCAGCACTGCTCGCGGTAGCACAGATACGCAGTATTTT. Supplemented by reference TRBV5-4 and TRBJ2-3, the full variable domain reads ETGVTQSPTHLIKTRGQQVTLRCSSQSGHNTVSWYQQALGQGPQFIFQYYREEENGRGNFPPRFSGLQFPNYSSELNVNALELDDSALYLCASSTARGSTDTQYFGPGTRLTVL.

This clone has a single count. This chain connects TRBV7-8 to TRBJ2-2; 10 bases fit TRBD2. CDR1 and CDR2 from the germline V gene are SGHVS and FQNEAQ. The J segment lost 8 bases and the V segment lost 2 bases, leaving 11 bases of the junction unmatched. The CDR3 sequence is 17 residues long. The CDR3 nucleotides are TGTGCCAGCAGCTTACGTGCTAGCGGGGGAGCAAGAGGGGAGCTGTTTTTT. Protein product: CASSLRASGGARGELFF.

CDR3 amino acids: CSVEFQRTTNEQFF. The CDR3 DNA reads TGCAGCGTTGAATTCCAGCGGACCACCAATGAGCAGTTCTTC. V and J are TRBV29-1 and TRBJ2-1; TRBD2 might be the D (5 bases). Deletions cut 2 bases from V and 6 bases from J, with 14 bases between. The CDR3 runs 14 residues. In germline, CDR1 is SQVTM, CDR2 ANQGSEA.

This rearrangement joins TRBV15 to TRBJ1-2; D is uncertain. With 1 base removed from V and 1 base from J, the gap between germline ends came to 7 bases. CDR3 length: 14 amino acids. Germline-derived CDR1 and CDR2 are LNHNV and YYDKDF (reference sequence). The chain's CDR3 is CATSRARVNYGYTF. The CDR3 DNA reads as TGTGCCACCAGCAGAGCCCGAGTTAACTATGGCTACACCTTC.

As DNA, the CDR3 is TGTGCCAGCAGCCACCTGTTAGGACTAGCGGGTGGAGGCACTAATGAGCAGTTCTTC. The encoded protein is CASSHLLGLAGGGTNEQFF. The chain links TRBV14 to TRBJ2-1; 11 bases line up with TRBD2. Unmatched junction bases numbered 17, after V lost 3 bases and J lost 7 bases. The CDR3 contains 19 residues. Germline V gives CDR1 SGHDN, CDR2 FVKESK. The whole variable domain, remainder taken from reference TRBV14 and TRBJ2-1, is EAGVTQFPSHSVIEKGQTVTLRCDPISGHDNLYWYRRVMGKEIKFLLHFVKESKQDESGMPNNRFLAERTGGTYSTLKVQPAELEDSGVYFCASSHLLGLAGGGTNEQFFGPGTRLTVL.

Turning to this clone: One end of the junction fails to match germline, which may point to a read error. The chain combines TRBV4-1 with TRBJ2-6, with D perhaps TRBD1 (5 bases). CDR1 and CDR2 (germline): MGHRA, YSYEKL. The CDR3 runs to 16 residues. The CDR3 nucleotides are TGTGCCAGCAGCCAAGATGACAGCTCTGGGGCCAACGTCCTGACTTTC. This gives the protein CASSQDDSSGANVLTF.

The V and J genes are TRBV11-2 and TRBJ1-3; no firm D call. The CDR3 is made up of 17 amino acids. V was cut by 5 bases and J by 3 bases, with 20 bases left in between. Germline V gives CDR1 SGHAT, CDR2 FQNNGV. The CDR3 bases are TGTGCCAGCAGCCTATCCCTCGTTCACGGAGGTGGAAACACCATATATTTT. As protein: CASSLSLVHGGGNTIYF.

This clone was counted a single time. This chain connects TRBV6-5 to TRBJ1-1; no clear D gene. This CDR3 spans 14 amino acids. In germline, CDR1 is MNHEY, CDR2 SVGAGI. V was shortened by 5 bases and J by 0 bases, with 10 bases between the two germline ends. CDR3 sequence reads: CASSIEGMNTEAFF. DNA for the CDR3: TGTGCCAGCAGTATAGAGGGCATGAACACTGAAGCTTTCTTT.

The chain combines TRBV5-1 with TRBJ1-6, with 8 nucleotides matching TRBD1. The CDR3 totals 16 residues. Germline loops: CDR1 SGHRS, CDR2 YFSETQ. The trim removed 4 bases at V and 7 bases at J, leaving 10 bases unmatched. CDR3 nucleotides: TGCGCCAGCAGCGACTGGACAGGGCTCAAGAATTCACCCCTCCACTTT. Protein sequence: CASSDWTGLKNSPLHF.

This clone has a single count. The CDR3 spells CASSLTQDTQYF. The DNA for the CDR3 is TGTGCCAGCAGTCTAACGCAAGATACGCAGTATTTT. The chain has TRBV6-1 and TRBJ2-3; the D is unclear. Germline V gene sequence: CDR1 MNHNS, CDR2 SASEGT. The V end lost 5 bases, the J end lost 5 bases, and 8 bases lay between the germline ends. The CDR3 consists of 12 residues.

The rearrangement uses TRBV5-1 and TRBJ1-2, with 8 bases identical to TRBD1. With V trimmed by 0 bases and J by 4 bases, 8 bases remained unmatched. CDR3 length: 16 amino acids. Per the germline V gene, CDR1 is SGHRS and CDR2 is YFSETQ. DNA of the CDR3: TGCGCCAGCAGCTTGGGGGCAGGGGGCGCGGGCTATGGCTACACCTTC. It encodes CASSLGAGGAGYGYTF.

CDR3 sequence reads: CASSLEAGGAPYEQYF. Written as DNA, the CDR3 is TGTGCCAGCAGCTTAGAAGCTGGAGGGGCTCCCTACGAGCAGTACTTC. The chain combines TRBV11-2 with TRBJ2-7, with D possibly matching TRBD2 (6 bases). Trimming removed 0 bases from V and 2 bases from J, with 14 bases in between. Germline CDR1 reads SGHAT; CDR2 reads FQNNGV. The CDR3 is made up of 16 amino acids.

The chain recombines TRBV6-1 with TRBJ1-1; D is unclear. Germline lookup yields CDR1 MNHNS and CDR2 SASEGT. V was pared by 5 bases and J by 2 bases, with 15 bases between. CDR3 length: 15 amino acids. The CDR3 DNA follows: TGTGCCAGCAGTAATACACAGACGATAAACACTGAAGCTTTCTTT. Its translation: CASSNTQTINTEAFF.